One sample yielded the 25 T cell receptor beta chains listed below, sequenced in a study of vaccination and CD4 T cells after COVID-19. The time point denotes: late sampling 161 to 241 days after vaccination in a few convalescent patients. Treatment noted: 10-day PBMC culture with coronavirus spike peptide pools or control peptides (ViraFEST assay). Their target antigens are unknown. Scientists ran DNA taken from cultured CD4+ T cells through the Oncomine TCR Beta short-read assay for sequencing. TCRdb reprocessed the PCR reads with MiXCR, giving one entry per CDR3 protein. The repertoire holds 20,000 to 25,000 distinct CDR3 sequences, with 46% as singletons. This specimen was CD4+ T cells from blood, cultured in vitro, taken about 7 months after SARS-CoV-2 vaccination. These receptors were obtained from a human donor who had recovered from COVID-19.

The chain has TRBV28 and TRBJ2-2; the D is unclear. Germline assignment: CDR1 MDHEN and CDR2 SYDVKM. V lost 3 bases to trimming and J lost 3 bases, with 5 bases between them. The CDR3 sequence is 13 residues long. The CDR3 protein is CASSLSDTGELFF. In nucleotides, the CDR3 is TGTGCCAGCAGTTTGAGTGACACCGGGGAGCTGTTTTTT.

The chain carries TRBV12-3 or TRBV12-4 and TRBJ1-1, with a possible D match to TRBD1 (5 bases). The CDR3 has 15 amino acids. The V end was cut by 7 bases, the J end by 1 base, with 16 bases between. The CDR3 DNA is TGTGCCAGCACCCTCCGGGACCATGGGAACACTGAAGCTTTCTTT. It is translated as CASTLRDHGNTEAFF.

The V and J genes are TRBV20-1 and TRBJ2-3; 7 bases are a match to TRBD1. Germline V gives CDR1 DFQATT, CDR2 SNEGSKA (reference sequence). This CDR3 has 15 amino acids. V was clipped by 0 bases and J by 6 bases; unmatched bases: 9. The CDR3 spells CSARDWQGVSDTQYF. The CDR3 region has the DNA TGCAGTGCTAGAGATTGGCAGGGGGTTTCGGATACGCAGTATTTT.

V and J are TRBV20-1 and TRBJ2-1, with D tentatively TRBD2 (7 bases). This CDR3 is 14 amino acids long. Germline CDR1 is DFQATT and CDR2 is SNEGSKA (reference sequence). With 4 bases removed from V and 2 bases from J, the gap between germline ends came to 12 bases. The CDR3, as DNA: TGCAGTGCTATGGTCGGGGGGCCCTACAATGAGCAGTTCTTC. This encodes CSAMVGGPYNEQFF.

The chain links TRBV11-1 to TRBJ2-7, with 10 bases matching TRBD2. Trimming took 3 bases from V and 2 from J; bases not matched to a gene: 7. The CDR3 runs to 16 residues. CDR1 is SGHAT, CDR2 FQDESV, per germline (reference sequence). The CDR3 DNA sequence: TGTGCCAGCAGCTTGCTCGGGACTAGCGCAACCTACGAGCAGTACTTC. It yields the protein CASSLLGTSATYEQYF. Full variable domain (outside the CDR3, taken from reference TRBV11-1 and TRBJ2-7): EAEVAQSPRYKITEKSQAVAFWCDPISGHATLYWYRQILGQGPELLVQFQDESVVDDSQLPKDRFSAERLKGVDSTLKIQPAELGDSAMYLCASSLLGTSATYEQYFGPGTRLTVT.

This clonotype was counted only a few times. The V gene is TRBV19, the J gene TRBJ1-5, with D hard to call. V was cut by 3 bases and J by 0 bases, with 9 bases left in between. Germline-derived CDR1 and CDR2 are LNHDA and SQIVND (reference sequence). The CDR3 has 15 residues. CDR3 amino acids: CASSIGSTSNQPQHF. The CDR3 bases are TGTGCCAGTAGTATCGGGTCTACTAGCAATCAGCCCCAGCATTTT.

J is TRBJ1-2 and V is TRBV6-6; D unclear. The V end was cut by 6 bases, the J end by 5 bases, with 10 bases between. Germline CDR1 and CDR2: MNHNY and SVGAGI (reference sequence). CDR3 length: 12 residues. CDR3 loop: CASRTTRYGYTF. Here the CDR3 DNA reads TGTGCCAGCAGAACGACAAGGTATGGCTACACCTTC.

This clonotype was seen many times. The chain is built from TRBV12-3 or TRBV12-4 and TRBJ2-1; no definite D call. Trimming took off 2 bases at V and 6 bases at J, with 5 bases between the two ends. The CDR3 has 12 residues. The CDR3 region has the DNA TGTGCCAGCAGTTTACCCGGCAATGAGCAGTTCTTC. This sequence encodes CASSLPGNEQFF.

The chain recombines TRBV20-1 with TRBJ2-7, with 9 bases lining up with TRBD2. Germline V CDR1 and CDR2: DFQATT, SNEGSKA (reference sequence). CDR3 length equals 14 residues. V gave up 3 bases and J gave up 4 bases; unmatched junction bases: 7. CDR3 sequence: CSARVAGDIYEQYF. CDR3 DNA sequence: TGCAGTGCTAGGGTAGCGGGAGACATTTACGAGCAGTACTTC.

The chain links TRBV20-1 to TRBJ2-3; D is possibly TRBD2 (7 bases). V was cut by 0 bases and J by 4 bases, with 17 bases left in between. The germline V gene encodes CDR1 DFQATT and CDR2 SNEGSKA (reference sequence). The CDR3 is 16 amino acids. CDR3 amino acids: CSARDEIGGGADTQYF. In DNA, the CDR3 is TGCAGTGCTAGAGATGAAATAGGAGGGGGGGCAGATACGCAGTATTTT.

This clonotype was observed a handful of times. The chain employs TRBV28 and TRBJ1-2; no definite D call. Per germline, CDR1 MDHEN and CDR2 SYDVKM. The CDR3 length is 14 residues. Trimming stripped 2 bases from V and 6 bases from J, with 13 bases between. The CDR3 nucleotides are TGTGCCAGCAGTTTAGCGGTCCCAGGCGATGGCTACACCTTC. The encoded protein is CASSLAVPGDGYTF.

J is TRBJ1-2 and V is TRBV6-1, with 9 bases that match TRBD1. CDR3 length: 13 residues. J gave up 8 bases and V 8 bases, and 9 bases lay outside the gene matches. From germline, CDR1 is MNHNS and CDR2 SASEGT. The CDR3 DNA reads TGTGCCAGCTCCAACAGGGGGCGAGACGGCTACACCTTC. The encoded protein is CASSNRGRDGYTF.

This clonotype appeared a few times. The chain couples TRBV6-1 to TRBJ1-5; 9 nucleotides line up with TRBD1. Per the germline V gene, CDR1 is MNHNS and CDR2 is SASEGT. The CDR3 has 14 amino acids. After removal of 6 bases from V and 6 bases from J, the junction contained 6 bases not matched to a gene. CDR3: CASRQGAVRQPQHF. The DNA of the CDR3 is TGTGCCAGCAGACAGGGGGCGGTACGTCAGCCCCAGCATTTT.

The chain recombines TRBV7-9 with TRBJ1-1, with D unclear. The CDR3 length is 13 residues. V was cut by 3 bases and J by 6 bases, with 11 bases left in between. Germline CDR1 is SEHNR and CDR2 is FQNEAQ (reference sequence). The CDR3 DNA sequence: TGTGCCAGCAGCTTGATTTCGCACTCTGAAGCTTTCTTT. Translation gives CASSLISHSEAFF.

This clonotype was picked up a small number of times. V and J are TRBV7-9 and TRBJ1-2, with TRBD1 matching over 8 bases. CDR1 is SEHNR, CDR2 FQNEAQ, per germline (reference sequence). The junction had 7 bases not matched to a gene; V was cut back by 5 bases and J by 8 bases. This CDR3 comprises 13 residues. CDR3 loop: CASSTRDRRGYTF. The DNA of the CDR3 is TGTGCCAGCAGCACGAGGGACAGGAGAGGCTACACCTTC.

The chain carries TRBV2 and TRBJ1-1, with a tentative D call TRBD1 (5 bases). The CDR3 totals 14 residues. V shed 4 bases and J shed 4 bases, with 13 bases lying between them. Germline V gene lookup returns CDR1 SNHLY and CDR2 FYNNEI. CDR3 sequence: CASSVSPGSTEAFF. As DNA, the CDR3 is TGTGCCAGCAGTGTGAGTCCAGGGTCCACTGAAGCTTTCTTT. The full variable domain, rest sourced from reference TRBV2 and TRBJ1-1, is EPEVTQTPSHQVTQMGQEVILRCVPISNHLYFYWYRQILGQKVEFLVSFYNNEISEKSEIFDDQFSVERPDGSNFTLKIRSTKLEDSAMYFCASSVSPGSTEAFFGQGTRLTVV.

This clonotype was seen only a few times. DNA of the CDR3: TGTGCCAGCAGCTTGGGGCAGGGGGCTGGCTACGAGCAGTACTTC. Translated, it gives CASSLGQGAGYEQYF. This rearrangement joins TRBV7-6 to TRBJ2-7; TRBD1 matches at 8 bases. The germline V gene has CDR1 SGHVS and CDR2 FNYEAQ. The CDR3 totals 15 residues. The ends lost 3 bases at V and 3 bases at J; junction bases unmatched: 7.

On this clonotype: This may stem from a read error, because a much larger clone lies one nucleotide away. The chain recombines TRBV15 with TRBJ2-7, with D perhaps TRBD1 or TRBD2 (5 bases each). This CDR3 region has 15 residues. Germline V gene data show CDR1 as LNHNV and CDR2 as YYDKDF (reference sequence). This chain's CDR3 is CATSREWGNSYERYF. The CDR3 bases are TGTGCCACCAGCAGAGAGTGGGGGAACTCCTACGAGCGGTACTTC.

The chain joins TRBV20-1 to TRBJ2-1; 13 bases are a match to TRBD2. The CDR3 length is 15 residues. Germline-derived CDR1 and CDR2 are DFQATT and SNEGSKA (reference sequence). The J segment lost 10 bases and the V segment lost 6 bases, leaving 12 bases of the junction unmatched. This CDR3 reads CSAGAWTSGREEQFF. Here the CDR3 DNA reads TGCAGTGCCGGGGCTTGGACTAGCGGGAGAGAAGAGCAGTTCTTC.

The genes are TRBV18 and TRBJ2-7; tentatively, D is TRBD2 (5 bases). Trimming left V 0 bases short and J 6 bases short, with 9 bases between. This CDR3 is built from 13 residues. Germline-derived CDR1 and CDR2 are KGHSH and LQKENI. CDR3 protein: CASSPPDLAEQYF. The CDR3 DNA reads TGTGCCAGCTCACCACCGGACTTAGCCGAGCAGTACTTC. Drawing the rest from reference TRBV18 and TRBJ2-7, the complete variable domain is NAGVMQNPRHLVRRRGQEARLRCSPMKGHSHVYWYRQLPEEGLKFMVYLQKENIIDESGMPKERFSAEFPKEGPSILRIQQVVRGDSAAYFCASSPPDLAEQYFGPGTRLTVT.

This clonotype was seen only a few times. The genes are TRBV15 and TRBJ1-2, with TRBD1 identical over 9 bases. The CDR3 extends over 17 amino acids. Germline CDR1 is LNHNV and CDR2 is YYDKDF (reference sequence). Trimming took 0 bases from V and 8 from J; bases not matched to a gene: 13. The CDR3 DNA reads as TGTGCCACCAGCAGAGATTTCGTGGGACAGGGACATCGGGGCTACACCTTC. Amino acid sequence: CATSRDFVGQGHRGYTF.

This clonotype was seen more than once but under ten times. The chain joins TRBV6-1 to TRBJ1-2; D not resolved. Germline CDR1 MNHNS, CDR2 SASEGT. This CDR3 comprises 11 residues. Trimming left V 6 bases short and J 5 bases short, with 7 bases between. The CDR3 nucleotides are TGTGCCAGCAGCTATGAATATGGCTACACCTTC. It encodes CASSYEYGYTF.

This clonotype appeared once. V is TRBV7-2 and J is TRBJ2-1, with a possible D match to TRBD1 (6 bases). Germline V gene sequence: CDR1 SGHTA, CDR2 FQGNSA. V was shortened by 5 bases and J by 2 bases, with 13 bases between the two germline ends. The CDR3 runs 15 residues. CDR3 nucleotides: TGTGCCAGCAGCCCAGGGACAATTACCTACAATGAGCAGTTCTTC. Encoded protein: CASSPGTITYNEQFF.

This clonotype was seen just once. The genes are TRBV24-1 and TRBJ2-3; perhaps TRBD2 as D (5 bases). The germline gives CDR1 KGHDR, CDR2 SFDVKD. Trimming removed 0 bases at V and 5 bases at J, with 11 bases between. CDR3 length: 15 residues. In DNA form, the CDR3 reads TGTGCCACCAGTGATTTGCGGGCCCGGGGAGATACGCAGTATTTT. Protein product: CATSDLRARGDTQYF.

The chain has TRBV6-1 and TRBJ1-5, with 9 bases that match TRBD1. There are 15 residues in the CDR3. Germline V lookup: CDR1 MNHNS, CDR2 SASEGT. V dropped 6 bases and J dropped 0; count of bases not matched to a gene: 3. The CDR3 DNA follows: TGTGCCAGCAGCCGGACAGGGGTTAGCAATCAGCCCCAGCATTTT. Translation gives CASSRTGVSNQPQHF.